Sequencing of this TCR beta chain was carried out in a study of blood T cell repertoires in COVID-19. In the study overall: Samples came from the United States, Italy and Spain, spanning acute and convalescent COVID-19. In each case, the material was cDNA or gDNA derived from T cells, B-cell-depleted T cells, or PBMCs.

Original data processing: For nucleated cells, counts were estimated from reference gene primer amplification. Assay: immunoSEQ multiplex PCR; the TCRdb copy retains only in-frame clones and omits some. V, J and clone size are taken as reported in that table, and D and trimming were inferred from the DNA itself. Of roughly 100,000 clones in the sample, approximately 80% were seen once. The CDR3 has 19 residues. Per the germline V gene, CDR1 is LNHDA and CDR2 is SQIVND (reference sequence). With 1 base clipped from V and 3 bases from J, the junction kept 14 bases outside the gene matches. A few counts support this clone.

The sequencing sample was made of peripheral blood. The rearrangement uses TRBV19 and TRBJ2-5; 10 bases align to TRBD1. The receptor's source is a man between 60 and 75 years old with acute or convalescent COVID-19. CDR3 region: CASSIVGGTGEEYEETQYF. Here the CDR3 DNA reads TGTGCCAGTAGTATAGTGGGTGGGACAGGGGAGGAATACGAAGAGACCCAGTACTTC. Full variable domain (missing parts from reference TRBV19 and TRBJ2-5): DGGITQSPKYLFRKEGQNVTLSCEQNLNHDAMYWYRQDPGQGLRLIYYSQIVNDFQKGDIAEGYSVSREKKESFPLTVTSAQKNPTAFYLCASSIVGGTGEEYEETQYFGPGTRLLVL.